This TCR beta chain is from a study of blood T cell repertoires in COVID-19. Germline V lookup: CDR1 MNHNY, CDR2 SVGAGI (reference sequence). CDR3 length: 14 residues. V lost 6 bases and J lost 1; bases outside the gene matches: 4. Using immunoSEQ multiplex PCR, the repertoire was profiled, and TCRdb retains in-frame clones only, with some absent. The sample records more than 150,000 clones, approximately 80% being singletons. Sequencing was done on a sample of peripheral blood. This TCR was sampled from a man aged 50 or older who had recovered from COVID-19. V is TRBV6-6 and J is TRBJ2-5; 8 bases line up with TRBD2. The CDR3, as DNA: TGTGCCAGCAGACTAGCGGAGAGCCAAGAGACCCAGTACTTC. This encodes CASRLAESQETQYF.